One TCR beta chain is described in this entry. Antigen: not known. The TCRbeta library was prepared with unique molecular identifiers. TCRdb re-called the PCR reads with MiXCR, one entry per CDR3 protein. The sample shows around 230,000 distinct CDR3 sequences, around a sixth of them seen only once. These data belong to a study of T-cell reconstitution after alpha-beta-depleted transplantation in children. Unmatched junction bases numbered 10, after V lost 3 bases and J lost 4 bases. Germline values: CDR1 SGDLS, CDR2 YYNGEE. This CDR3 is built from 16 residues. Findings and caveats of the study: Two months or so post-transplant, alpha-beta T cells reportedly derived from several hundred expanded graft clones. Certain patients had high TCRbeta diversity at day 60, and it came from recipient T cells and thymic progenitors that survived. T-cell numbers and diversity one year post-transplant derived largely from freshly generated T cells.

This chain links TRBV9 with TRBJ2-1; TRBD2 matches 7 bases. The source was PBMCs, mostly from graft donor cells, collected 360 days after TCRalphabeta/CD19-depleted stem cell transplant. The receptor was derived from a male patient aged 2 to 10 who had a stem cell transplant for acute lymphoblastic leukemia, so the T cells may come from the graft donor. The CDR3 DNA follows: TGTGCCAGCAGCGCCAGAGCGGGGTCTCTATACAATGAGCAGTTCTTC. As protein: CASSARAGSLYNEQFF.